The 17 T cell receptor beta chains reported below all come from one sample, sequenced in a study of cytomegalovirus exposure and HLA in healthy donors. Use of 60 Vbeta and 13 Jbeta primers characterized the PCR. Profiling relied on immunoSEQ multiplex PCR, and the TCRdb table lists in-frame clones only, not all of them. The repertoire consists of roughly 200,000 clones, with roughly 10% occurring once and the leading ten covering 1% to 1.5%. Sequencing input: PBMCs. The receptor source for this set is a woman in her 30s in good health and CMV-seropositive.

In its sample, this clone was seen a few times. J is TRBJ2-2 and V is TRBV14; D call uncertain. The CDR3 consists of 14 residues. Per the germline V gene, CDR1 is SGHDN and CDR2 is FVKESK. V gave up 4 bases and J gave up 6 bases, with 12 bases separating them. The CDR3 loop reads CASSPTRGSGELFF. CDR3 DNA sequence: TGTGCCAGCAGCCCTACTCGAGGATCCGGGGAGCTGTTTTTT.

The rearrangement uses TRBV2 and TRBJ1-2, with 10 bases identical to TRBD1. CDR3 length equals 18 residues. Germline V gene sequence: CDR1 SNHLY, CDR2 FYNNEI. V dropped 3 bases and J dropped 0; count of bases not matched to a gene: 10. CDR3 protein: CASSDMGTGAYPNYGYTF. Here the CDR3 DNA reads TGTGCCAGCAGTGACATGGGGACAGGGGCCTACCCTAACTATGGCTACACCTTC. Filled out from reference TRBV2 and TRBJ1-2, the complete variable domain reads EPEVTQTPSHQVTQMGQEVILRCVPISNHLYFYWYRQILGQKVEFLVSFYNNEISEKSEIFDDQFSVERPDGSNFTLKIRSTKLEDSAMYFCASSDMGTGAYPNYGYTFGSGTRLTVV.

The chain couples TRBV9 to TRBJ2-1; 8 nucleotides align to TRBD2. The length of the CDR3 is 15 residues. Germline V gene sequence: CDR1 SGDLS, CDR2 YYNGEE. The V gene end was trimmed by 1 base and the J gene end by 4 bases; junction bases not matched to a gene: 4. In nucleotides, the CDR3 is TGTGCCAGCAGCGTAAGCGGGAGTAGGTACAATGAGCAGTTCTTC. Its protein product is CASSVSGSRYNEQFF.

This clone has more than one count but fewer than ten. The chain uses TRBV2 and TRBJ2-6, with D uncertain. CDR1 and CDR2 (germline): SNHLY, FYNNEI. V was shortened by 5 bases and J by 4 bases, with 6 bases between the two germline ends. The CDR3 has 13 amino acids. The CDR3 sequence is CASSQQGANVLTF. The DNA of the CDR3 is TGTGCCAGCAGTCAACAGGGGGCCAACGTCCTGACTTTC.

This chain links TRBV6-6 with TRBJ2-7, with 12 bases aligning to TRBD2. The CDR3 length is 14 residues. Unmatched junction bases numbered 0, after V lost 2 bases and J lost 4 bases. The germline V gene encodes CDR1 MNHNY and CDR2 SVGAGI (reference sequence). CDR3 amino acids: CASSYGTSGYEQYF. CDR3 nucleotide sequence: TGTGCCAGCAGTTACGGGACTAGCGGGTACGAGCAGTACTTC.

The rearrangement uses TRBV7-2 and TRBJ1-1, with 9 bases that match TRBD1. V lost 5 bases, J lost 1 base, and 8 bases stayed unmatched. CDR1 is SGHTA and CDR2 is FQGNSA in the germline V gene. This CDR3 has 16 residues. The CDR3 DNA reads TGTGCCAGCAGCCAAAACAGGGGGCGAGGGAACACTGAAGCTTTCTTT. Protein: CASSQNRGRGNTEAFF.

The gene calls are TRBV7-9 and TRBJ2-1; 8 bases are a match to TRBD2. The V and J ends lost 0 bases and 7 bases, in that order; junction bases with no gene match: 8. The CDR3 has 16 amino acids. Germline loops: CDR1 SEHNR, CDR2 FQNEAQ (reference sequence). The CDR3 here is CASSLARSGRWNEQFF. CDR3 coding DNA: TGTGCCAGCAGCTTAGCCAGGAGCGGGAGATGGAATGAGCAGTTCTTC.

This clone was counted a single time. The genes are TRBV7-2 and TRBJ2-3; 10 nucleotides line up with TRBD2. Trimming cost V 5 bases and J 2 bases; bases outside gene matches: 4. This CDR3 is built from 15 residues. CDR1 and CDR2 (germline): SGHTA, FQGNSA. Written as DNA, the CDR3 is TGTGCCAGCAGCCCCCTAGCGGGAGTCACAGATACGCAGTATTTT. Protein product: CASSPLAGVTDTQYF.

This CDR3 reads CASSPTISTWLLTGTNEKLFF. DNA for the CDR3: TGTGCCAGTAGTCCAACCATATCGACATGGTTGTTGACCGGAACTAATGAAAAACTGTTTTTT. This rearrangement joins TRBV19 to TRBJ1-4; D call uncertain. V lost 5 bases, J lost 1 base, and 29 bases lay in between. CDR3 length equals 21 residues. Germline lookup yields CDR1 LNHDA and CDR2 SQIVND (reference sequence).

This chain connects TRBV5-1 to TRBJ2-3; D is perhaps TRBD2 (6 bases). The length of the CDR3 is 14 residues. Germline V gene data show CDR1 as SGHRS and CDR2 as YFSETQ. Trimming shortened V by 7 bases and J by 5 bases, and 17 bases separated the two germline ends. The CDR3 sequence is CASCAGPRGDTQYF. CDR3 coding DNA: TGCGCCAGCTGTGCGGGACCCCGGGGAGATACGCAGTATTTT.

A few counts support this clone. V and J are TRBV18 and TRBJ1-1; TRBD1 agrees at 7 bases. J was trimmed by 2 bases and V by 2 bases; bases with no gene match: 5. The CDR3 is 15 residues long. The germline gives CDR1 KGHSH, CDR2 LQKENI. This CDR3 is CASSPWDSLNTEAFF. CDR3 coding DNA: TGTGCCAGCTCACCATGGGACAGCTTAAACACTGAAGCTTTCTTT.

CDR3 bases: TGTGCCAGTAGAAAGCGGGAGGGGATGGACAATGAGCAGTTCTTC. Amino acids: CASRKREGMDNEQFF. The chain recombines TRBV19 with TRBJ2-1, with 10 bases that match TRBD2. The CDR3 covers 15 residues. Trimming cost V 6 bases and J 5 bases; bases outside gene matches: 7. Germline CDR1 reads LNHDA; CDR2 reads SQIVND (reference sequence).

This clone came up a few times. J is TRBJ2-7 and V is TRBV7-6, with D possibly being TRBD2 (5 bases). CDR3 size: 13 residues. CDR1 is SGHVS, CDR2 FNYEAQ, per germline. Trimming removed 0 bases from V and 5 bases from J, with 8 bases in between. In DNA form, the CDR3 reads TGTGCCAGCAGCTTAGCAGACTACCACGAGCAGTACTTC. The encoded protein is CASSLADYHEQYF.

This clone has only a few counts. The chain combines TRBV21-1 with TRBJ2-3; the tabulated D call, TRBD2, remains unverified against the DNA. TRBV21-1 constitutes a pseudogene. The CDR3 covers 11 residues. The CDR3 DNA reads TGTGCCAGCCGGGGACTAGCGGATAAGGATTTT. This codes for CASRGLADKDF.

This clone was counted between two and nine times. The chain joins TRBV15 to TRBJ1-3, with 7 positions matching TRBD1. There are 16 residues in the CDR3. Germline V lookup: CDR1 LNHNV, CDR2 YYDKDF (reference sequence). V was pared by 6 bases and J by 5 bases, with 13 bases of the junction left unmatched. The CDR3 loop is CATSPLDRARRNTIYF. As DNA, the CDR3 is TGTGCCACCAGTCCCCTCGACAGGGCGAGACGAAACACCATATATTTT.

The chain uses TRBV5-1 and TRBJ1-2, with D unresolved. V was shortened by 1 base and J by 1 base, with 20 bases between the two germline ends. CDR3 length equals 18 residues. The germline V gene encodes CDR1 SGHRS and CDR2 YFSETQ. The CDR3 loop is CASSLHPDSRVGNYGYTF. The CDR3, as DNA: TGCGCCAGCAGCTTGCACCCTGACTCTCGGGTTGGTAACTATGGCTACACCTTC.

V usage is TRBV15 and J usage is TRBJ1-3; D is unresolved. Trimming stripped 5 bases from V and 0 bases from J, with 14 bases between. Germline lookup yields CDR1 LNHNV and CDR2 YYDKDF (reference sequence). The CDR3 covers 16 residues. Written as DNA, the CDR3 is TGTGCCACCAGCGCCCAGACGGAGGTCTCTGGAAACACCATATATTTT. It translates to CATSAQTEVSGNTIYF.